This entry describes one T cell receptor (beta chain). Data came from immunoSEQ multiplex PCR; TCRdb stores just in-frame clones and leaves some out. The sample yields around 55,000 clones, 94% seen once. This entry is derived from a study of T cell changes during pregnancy in multiple sclerosis. CDR1 SGHVS and CDR2 FNYEAQ come from the germline V gene. This CDR3 contains 19 residues. The V segment lost 5 bases and the J segment 4 bases; nucleotides outside the gene matches: 19. The sequencing here drew on CD8+ T cells from peripheral blood mononuclear cells, taken in the third trimester of pregnancy. This chain connects TRBV7-6 to TRBJ2-5, with TRBD2 matching over 10 bases. This sequence originates from a female donor with multiple sclerosis, enrolled in a pregnancy study. CDR3 in amino acids: CASSPRQGASGSFVETQYF. The CDR3 DNA reads as TGTGCCAGCAGCCCCCGGCAGGGTGCTAGCGGGAGTTTCGTAGAGACCCAGTACTTC.